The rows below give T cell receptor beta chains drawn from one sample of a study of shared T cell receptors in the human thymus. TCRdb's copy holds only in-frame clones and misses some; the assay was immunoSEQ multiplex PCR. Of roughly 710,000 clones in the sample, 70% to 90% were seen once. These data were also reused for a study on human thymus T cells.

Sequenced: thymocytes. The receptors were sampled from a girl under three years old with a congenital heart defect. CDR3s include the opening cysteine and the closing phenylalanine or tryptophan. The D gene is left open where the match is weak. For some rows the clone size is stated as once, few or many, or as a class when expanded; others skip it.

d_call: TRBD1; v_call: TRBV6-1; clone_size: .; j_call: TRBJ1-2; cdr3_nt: TGTGCCAGCAGGGACAGGTACAACTATGGCTACACCTTC; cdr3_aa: CASRDRYNYGYTF
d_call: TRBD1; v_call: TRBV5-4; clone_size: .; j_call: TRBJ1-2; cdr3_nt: TGTGCCAGCAGCTGCACGACAGGGAGCCTCTGTGGCTACACCTTC; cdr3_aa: CASSCTTGSLCGYTF
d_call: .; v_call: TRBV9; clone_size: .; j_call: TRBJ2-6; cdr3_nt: TGTGCCAGCAGCTCGAGGGGGACTGGGGCCAACGTCCTGACTTTC; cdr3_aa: CASSSRGTGANVLTF
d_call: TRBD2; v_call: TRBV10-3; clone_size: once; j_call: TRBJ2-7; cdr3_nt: TGTGCCCCGGGGGGGACCTCCTACGAGCAGTACTTC; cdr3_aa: CAPGGTSYEQYF
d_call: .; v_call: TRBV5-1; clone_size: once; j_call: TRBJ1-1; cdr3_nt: TGCGCCAGCAGCTTGGCGGGACACAGTGAAGCTTTCTTT; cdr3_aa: CASSLAGHSEAFF
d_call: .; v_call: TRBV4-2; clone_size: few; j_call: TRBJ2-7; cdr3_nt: TGTGCCAGCAGCCAAGACCTAAGACAGGAAAAAGGCGAGCAGTACTTC; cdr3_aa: CASSQDLRQEKGEQYF
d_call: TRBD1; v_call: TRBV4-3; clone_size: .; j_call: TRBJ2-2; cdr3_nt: TGCGCCAGCAGCCAAGATCACAGGGGGCTCGGGGAGCTGTTTTTT; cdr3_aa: CASSQDHRGLGELFF
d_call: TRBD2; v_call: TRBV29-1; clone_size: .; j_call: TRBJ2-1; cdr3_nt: TGCAGCGTCCTAGGGAGTAGCGGGGGGTACAATGAGCAGTTCTTC; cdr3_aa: CSVLGSSGGYNEQFF
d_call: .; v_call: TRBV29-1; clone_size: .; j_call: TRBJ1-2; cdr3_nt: TGCAGCGTTGAAGACAACGATTTTTGGGGCGGCTACACCTTC; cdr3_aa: CSVEDNDFWGGYTF
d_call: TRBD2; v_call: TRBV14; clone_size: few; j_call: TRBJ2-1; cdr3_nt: TGTGCCAGCAGCCGTCGTCTAGCGGGGGGCCACCCCTACAATGAGCAGTTCTTC; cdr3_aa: CASSRRLAGGHPYNEQFF
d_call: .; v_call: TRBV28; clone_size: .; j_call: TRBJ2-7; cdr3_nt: TGTGCCAGCAGTTTAACTTACTACGAGCAGTACTTC; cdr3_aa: CASSLTYYEQYF
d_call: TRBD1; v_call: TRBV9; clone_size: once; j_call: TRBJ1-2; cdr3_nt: TGTGCCAGCAGCGTAGACGGGCAGGGGGGCCATACGCTTACGCGGTTCTATGGCTACACCTTC; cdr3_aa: CASSVDGQGGHTLTRFYGYTF
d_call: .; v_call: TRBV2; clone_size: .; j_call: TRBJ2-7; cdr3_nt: TGTGCCAGCAGTAGCAGCCCGACAGAGGAACTGTACGAGCAGTACTTC; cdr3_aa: CASSSSPTEELYEQYF
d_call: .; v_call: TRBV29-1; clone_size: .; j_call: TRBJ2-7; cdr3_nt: TGCAGCGTTGAGGCGGATAATCGGGGCGAGCAGTACTTC; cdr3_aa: CSVEADNRGEQYF
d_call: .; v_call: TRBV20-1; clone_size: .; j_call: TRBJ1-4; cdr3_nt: TGCAGTGCTAGGAGAGATGAAAAACTGTTTTTT; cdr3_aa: CSARRDEKLFF
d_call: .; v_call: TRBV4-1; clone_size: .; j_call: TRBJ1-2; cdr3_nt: TGCGCCAGCAGCCAAGAATTCGTCCCCCAAAGCAGCTACACCTTC; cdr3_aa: CASSQEFVPQSSYTF
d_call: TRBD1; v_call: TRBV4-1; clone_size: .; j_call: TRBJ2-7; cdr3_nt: TGCGCCAGCAGCCAAGAACCCCTCGACAGGGGCGGGGAGCAGTACTTC; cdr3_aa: CASSQEPLDRGGEQYF
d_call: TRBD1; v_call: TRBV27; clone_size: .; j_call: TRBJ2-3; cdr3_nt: TGTGCCAGCAGGACCCGACAGGGGCGAAGGGATACGCAGTATTTT; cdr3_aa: CASRTRQGRRDTQYF
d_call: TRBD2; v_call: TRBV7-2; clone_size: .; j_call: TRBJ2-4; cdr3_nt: TGTGCCAGCAGCTCCCCTACTAGCGGGGGGCCAGCCAAAAACATTCAGTACTTC; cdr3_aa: CASSSPTSGGPAKNIQYF
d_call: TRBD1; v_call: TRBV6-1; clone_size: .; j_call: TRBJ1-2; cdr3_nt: TGTGCCAGCAGTGAAGGAACCGGGGACAGGGGAGTCTCGGTCGGCTACACCTTC; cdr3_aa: CASSEGTGDRGVSVGYTF
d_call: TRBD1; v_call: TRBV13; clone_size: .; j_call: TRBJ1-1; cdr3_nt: TGTGCCAGCAGCTCCGGGACAGGGGGCGTGAAAGGGAACACTGAAGCTTTCTTT; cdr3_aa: CASSSGTGGVKGNTEAFF
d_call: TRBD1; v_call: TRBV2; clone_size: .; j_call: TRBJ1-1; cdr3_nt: TGTGCCAGCAGACAGGGGGCGGAGGGGAACACTGAAGCTTTCTTT; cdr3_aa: CASRQGAEGNTEAFF